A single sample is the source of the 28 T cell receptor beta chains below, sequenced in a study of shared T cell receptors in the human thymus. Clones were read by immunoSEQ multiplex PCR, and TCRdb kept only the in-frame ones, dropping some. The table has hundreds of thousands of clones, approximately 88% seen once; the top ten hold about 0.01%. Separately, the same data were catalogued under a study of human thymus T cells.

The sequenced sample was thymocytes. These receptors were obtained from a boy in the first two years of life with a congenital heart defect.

CDR3: CASSHRPRDRSTGELFF. In DNA form, the CDR3 reads TGTGCCAGCAGTCATCGGCCAAGAGATCGGAGCACCGGGGAGCTGTTTTTT. V and J are TRBV27 and TRBJ2-2; D is undetermined. This CDR3 comprises 17 residues. The ends were cut back, 5 bases at V and 4 bases at J, with 20 bases in the middle. Germline V gives CDR1 MNHEY, CDR2 SMNVEV (reference sequence).

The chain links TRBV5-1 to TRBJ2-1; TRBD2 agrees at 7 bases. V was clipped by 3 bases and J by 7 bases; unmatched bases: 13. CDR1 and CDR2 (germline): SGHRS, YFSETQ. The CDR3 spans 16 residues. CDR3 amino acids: CASSSRLPSGGNEQFF. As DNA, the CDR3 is TGCGCCAGCAGCTCCCGCCTCCCTAGCGGAGGGAATGAGCAGTTCTTC. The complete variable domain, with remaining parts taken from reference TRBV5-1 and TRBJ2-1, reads KAGVTQTPRYLIKTRGQQVTLSCSPISGHRSVSWYQQTPGQGLQFLFEYFSETQRNKGNFPGRFSGRQFSNSRSEMNVSTLELGDSALYLCASSSRLPSGGNEQFFGPGTRLTVL.

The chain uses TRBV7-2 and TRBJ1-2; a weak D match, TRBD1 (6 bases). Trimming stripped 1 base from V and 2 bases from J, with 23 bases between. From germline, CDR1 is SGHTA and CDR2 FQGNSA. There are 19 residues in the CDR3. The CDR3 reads CASSLGAQGPQSFNYGYTF. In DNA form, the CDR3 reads TGTGCCAGCAGCTTAGGAGCCCAGGGGCCGCAATCCTTCAACTATGGCTACACCTTC.

The CDR3 here is CASSASSMTGELFF. The CDR3 coding sequence is TGTGCCAGCAGTGCTAGCTCCATGACCGGGGAGCTGTTTTTT. The chain couples TRBV6-4 to TRBJ2-2, with D perhaps matching TRBD2 (5 bases). V lost 4 bases and J 5 bases, leaving 11 bases between the germline ends. This CDR3 contains 14 residues. Germline V gives CDR1 MRHNA, CDR2 SNTAGT.

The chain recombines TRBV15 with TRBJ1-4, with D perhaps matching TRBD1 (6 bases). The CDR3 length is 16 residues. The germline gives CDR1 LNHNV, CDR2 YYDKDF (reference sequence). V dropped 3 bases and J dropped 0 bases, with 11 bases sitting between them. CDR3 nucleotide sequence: TGTGCCACCAGCAGCCTAAACAGGGCAACTAATGAAAAACTGTTTTTT. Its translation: CATSSLNRATNEKLFF.

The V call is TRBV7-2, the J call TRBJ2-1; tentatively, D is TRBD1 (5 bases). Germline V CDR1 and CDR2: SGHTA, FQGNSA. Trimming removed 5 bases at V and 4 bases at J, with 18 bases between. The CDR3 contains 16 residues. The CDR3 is CASSPVGVVGYNEQFF. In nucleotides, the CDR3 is TGTGCCAGCAGCCCCGTAGGGGTTGTGGGGTACAATGAGCAGTTCTTC.

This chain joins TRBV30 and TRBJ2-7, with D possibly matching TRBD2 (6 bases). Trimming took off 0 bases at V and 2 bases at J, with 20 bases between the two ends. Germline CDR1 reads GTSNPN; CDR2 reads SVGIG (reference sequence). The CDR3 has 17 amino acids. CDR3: CAWSVKVGGLSPYEQYF. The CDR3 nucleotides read TGTGCCTGGAGTGTAAAAGTGGGGGGACTTAGCCCCTACGAGCAGTACTTC.

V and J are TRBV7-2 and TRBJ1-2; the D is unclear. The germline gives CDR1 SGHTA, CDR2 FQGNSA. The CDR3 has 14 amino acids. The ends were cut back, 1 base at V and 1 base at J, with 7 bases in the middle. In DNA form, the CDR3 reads TGTGCCAGCAGCTTAGTTGAGAGTAACTATGGCTACACCTTC. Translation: CASSLVESNYGYTF.

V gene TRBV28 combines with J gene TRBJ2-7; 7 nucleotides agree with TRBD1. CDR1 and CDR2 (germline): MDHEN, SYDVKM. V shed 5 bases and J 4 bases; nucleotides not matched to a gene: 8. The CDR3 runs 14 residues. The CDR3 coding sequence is TGTGCCAGCAGTCTCGACCCGGACAGGTACGAGCAGTACTTC. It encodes CASSLDPDRYEQYF.

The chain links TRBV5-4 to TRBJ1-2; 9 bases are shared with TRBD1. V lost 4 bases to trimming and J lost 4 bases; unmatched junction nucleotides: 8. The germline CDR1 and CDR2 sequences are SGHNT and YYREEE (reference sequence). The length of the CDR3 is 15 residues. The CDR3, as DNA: TGTGCCAGCAGCCAAACAGGGGGCATTTTCTATGGCTACACCTTC. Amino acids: CASSQTGGIFYGYTF.

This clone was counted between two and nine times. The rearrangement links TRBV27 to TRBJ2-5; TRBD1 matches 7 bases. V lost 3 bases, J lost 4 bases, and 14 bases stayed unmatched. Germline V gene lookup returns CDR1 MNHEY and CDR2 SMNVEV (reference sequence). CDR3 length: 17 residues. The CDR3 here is CASSFSGLRGLVETQYF. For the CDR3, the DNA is TGTGCCAGCAGTTTCTCGGGGCTTAGGGGGCTGGTAGAGACCCAGTACTTC.

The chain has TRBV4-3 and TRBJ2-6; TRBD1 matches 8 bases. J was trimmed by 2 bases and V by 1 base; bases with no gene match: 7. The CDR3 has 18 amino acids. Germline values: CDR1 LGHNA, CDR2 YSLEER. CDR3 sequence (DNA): TGCGCCAGCAGCCAAGCGCAGGGGGCCCTGGCTGGGGCCAACGTCCTGACTTTC. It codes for CASSQAQGALAGANVLTF.

CDR3 residues: CASRREVSYNEQFF. The CDR3 region has the DNA TGTGCCAGCAGGCGAGAGGTTTCCTACAATGAGCAGTTCTTC. The chain recombines TRBV6-5 with TRBJ2-1; D uncertain. Germline V gene data show CDR1 as MNHEY and CDR2 as SVGAGI. This CDR3 region has 14 residues. V lost 6 bases, J lost 1 base, and 10 bases lay in between.

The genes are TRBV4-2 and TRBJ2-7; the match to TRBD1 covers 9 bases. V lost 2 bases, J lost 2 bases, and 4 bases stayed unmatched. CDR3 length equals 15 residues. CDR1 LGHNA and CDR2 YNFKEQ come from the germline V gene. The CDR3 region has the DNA TGTGCCAGCAGCCAACCGGGACAGGGAACCTACGAGCAGTACTTC. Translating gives CASSQPGQGTYEQYF.

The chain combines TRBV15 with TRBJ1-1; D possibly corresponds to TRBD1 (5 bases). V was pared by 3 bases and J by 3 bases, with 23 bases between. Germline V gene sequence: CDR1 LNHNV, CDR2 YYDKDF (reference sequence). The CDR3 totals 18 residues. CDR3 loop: CATSSRRRDSGGDTEAFF. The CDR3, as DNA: TGTGCCACCAGCAGTCGCCGCAGGGATTCCGGAGGGGACACTGAAGCTTTCTTT.

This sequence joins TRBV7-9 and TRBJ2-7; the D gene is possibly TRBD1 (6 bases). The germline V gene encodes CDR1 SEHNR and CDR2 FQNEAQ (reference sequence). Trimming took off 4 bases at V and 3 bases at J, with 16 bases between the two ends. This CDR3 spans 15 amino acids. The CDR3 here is CASSSKPGHHYEQYF. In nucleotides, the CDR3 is TGTGCCAGCAGCTCAAAACCGGGACATCACTACGAGCAGTACTTC. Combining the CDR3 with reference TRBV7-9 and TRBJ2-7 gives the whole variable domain DTGVSQNPRHKITKRGQNVTFRCDPISEHNRLYWYRQTLGQGPEFLTYFQNEAQLEKSRLLSDRFSAERPKGSFSTLEIQRTEQGDSAMYLCASSSKPGHHYEQYFGPGTRLTVT.

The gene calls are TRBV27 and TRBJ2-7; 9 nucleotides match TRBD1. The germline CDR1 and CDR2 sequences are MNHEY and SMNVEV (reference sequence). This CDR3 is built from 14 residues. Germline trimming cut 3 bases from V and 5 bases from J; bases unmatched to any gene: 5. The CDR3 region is CASSFRTGAHEQYF. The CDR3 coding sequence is TGTGCCAGCAGTTTTCGGACAGGGGCGCACGAGCAGTACTTC.

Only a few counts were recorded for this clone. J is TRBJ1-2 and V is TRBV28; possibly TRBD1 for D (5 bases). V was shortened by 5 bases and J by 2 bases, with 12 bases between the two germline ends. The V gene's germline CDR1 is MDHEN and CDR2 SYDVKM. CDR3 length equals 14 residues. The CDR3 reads CASSPTGANYGYTF. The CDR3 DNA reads TGTGCCAGCAGTCCTACAGGAGCCAACTATGGCTACACCTTC.

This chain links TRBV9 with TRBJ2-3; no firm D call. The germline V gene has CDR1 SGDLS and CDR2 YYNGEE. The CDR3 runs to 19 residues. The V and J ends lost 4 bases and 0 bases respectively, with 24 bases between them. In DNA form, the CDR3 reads TGTGCCAGCAGCCCACGAAGAAGAGGTGGCGGCACTAGCACAGATACGCAGTATTTT. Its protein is CASSPRRRGGGTSTDTQYF.

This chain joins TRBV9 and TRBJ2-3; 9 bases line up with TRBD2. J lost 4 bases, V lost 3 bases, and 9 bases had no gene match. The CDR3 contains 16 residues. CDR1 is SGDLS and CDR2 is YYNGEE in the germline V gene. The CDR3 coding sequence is TGTGCCAGCAGCGCCGGGCGGGAGGGCCCCCCAGATACGCAGTATTTT. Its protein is CASSAGREGPPDTQYF.

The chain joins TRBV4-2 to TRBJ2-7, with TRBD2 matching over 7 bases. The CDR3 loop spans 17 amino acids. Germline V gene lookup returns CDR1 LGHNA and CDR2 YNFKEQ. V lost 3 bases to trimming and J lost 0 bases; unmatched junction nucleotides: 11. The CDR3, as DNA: TGTGCCAGCAGCCAGAAATCCACCGGGACTAACTCCTACGAGCAGTACTTC. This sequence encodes CASSQKSTGTNSYEQYF.

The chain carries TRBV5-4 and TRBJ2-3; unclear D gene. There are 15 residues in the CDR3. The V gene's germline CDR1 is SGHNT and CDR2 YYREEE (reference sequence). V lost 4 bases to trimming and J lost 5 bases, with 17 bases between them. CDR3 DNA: TGTGCCAGCAGCCCCACGCAAGACCGAGGAGATACGCAGTATTTT. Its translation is CASSPTQDRGDTQYF.

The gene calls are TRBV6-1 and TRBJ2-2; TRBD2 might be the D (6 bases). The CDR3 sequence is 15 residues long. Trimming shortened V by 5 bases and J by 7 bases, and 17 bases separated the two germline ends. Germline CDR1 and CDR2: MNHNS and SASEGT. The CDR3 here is CASSFGGEGYGELFF. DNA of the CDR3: TGTGCCAGCAGTTTTGGCGGGGAAGGGTACGGGGAGCTGTTTTTT.

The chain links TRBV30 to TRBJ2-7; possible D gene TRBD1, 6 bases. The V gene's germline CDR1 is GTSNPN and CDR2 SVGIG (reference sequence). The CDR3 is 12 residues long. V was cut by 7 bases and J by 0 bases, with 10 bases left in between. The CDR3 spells CAYRDNSYEQYF. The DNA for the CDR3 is TGTGCCTACCGGGACAACTCCTACGAGCAGTACTTC.

The chain's CDR3 is CASSSGQGYQPQHF. The CDR3 nucleotides are TGTGCCAGCAGTTCCGGACAGGGCTATCAGCCCCAGCATTTT. The chain links TRBV28 to TRBJ1-5; 8 nucleotides align to TRBD1. This CDR3 region has 14 residues. CDR1 and CDR2 from the germline V gene are MDHEN and SYDVKM. J lost 5 bases, V lost 4 bases, and 4 bases had no gene match.

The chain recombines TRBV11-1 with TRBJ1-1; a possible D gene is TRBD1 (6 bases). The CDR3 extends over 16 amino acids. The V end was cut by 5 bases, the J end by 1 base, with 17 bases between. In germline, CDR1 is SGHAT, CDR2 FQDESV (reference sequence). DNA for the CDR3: TGTGCCAGCAGCCCACGGGACAAAAGACGGAACACTGAAGCTTTCTTT. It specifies CASSPRDKRRNTEAFF.

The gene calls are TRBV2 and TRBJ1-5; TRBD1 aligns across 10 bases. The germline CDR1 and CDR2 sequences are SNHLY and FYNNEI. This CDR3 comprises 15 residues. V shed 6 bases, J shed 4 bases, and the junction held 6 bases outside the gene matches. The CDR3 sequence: CASSHPGQGNQPQHF. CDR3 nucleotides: TGTGCCAGCAGCCACCCGGGACAGGGGAATCAGCCCCAGCATTTT.

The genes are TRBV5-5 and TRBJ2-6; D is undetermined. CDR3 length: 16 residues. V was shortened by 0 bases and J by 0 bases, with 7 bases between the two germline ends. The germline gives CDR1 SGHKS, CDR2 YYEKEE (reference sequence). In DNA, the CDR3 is TGTGCCAGCAGCTTGGGAAGCCTCTCTGGGGCCAACGTCCTGACTTTC. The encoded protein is CASSLGSLSGANVLTF.